This TCR beta chain is drawn from a study of blood T cells in healthy people across ages (dated by TCRdb to between 2015 and 2017). Concerning the study at large: In model experiments, template switching captured roughly one uniquely barcoded TCR beta cDNA molecule for every two T cells. Age-related changes in TCR beta repertoire diversity were measured in the study by deep sequencing normalized with unique cDNA molecular identifiers. The donors were divided into four age groups: young (average approximately 15 years), middle-aged (roughly 40), aged (approximately 59) and long-lived (around 87). Donors of different ages were randomly distributed across sequencing lanes to avoid experimental bias. The study analyzed two additional independent replicas of 1 million unique cDNA reads from the same blood draw for two donors, one aged 18 to 29 and one aged 80 or older. What the work shows at the level of the full study, not this receptor alone: Donor CMV infection status was unknown, potentially confounding age-related changes in expanded clonotypes. Conclusive comparison of naive and antigen-experienced compartments was prevented by the profiling of bulk unsorted PBMCs. Observed TCR beta diversity per million T cells fell roughly linearly with age, and a significant reduction was already apparent by age roughly 40. Compared with the aged group, more naive CD4+ T cells, fewer expanded clones and increased TCR diversity were shown by the long-lived group, suggesting age selection. Estimates of total diversity from one million sequenced T cells were regarded as lower bounds and underestimates. A strong correlation was found between observed TCR beta diversity and the percentage of naive T cells measured by flow cytometry.

The roughly 42 donors, aged about 6 to 100 years, were systemically healthy Caucasian individuals from Russia. Around 9.8 milliliters of peripheral blood were collected from each donor into EDTA-treated Vacutainer tubes. PBMCs were isolated by Ficoll-Paque density-gradient centrifugation, with at least 6 million obtained per sample. Total RNA, at least 6 micrograms per sample, was extracted from PBMCs with Trizol reagent. Naive CD45RAhigh/CD27high T cell percentages were measured by flow cytometry on a PBMC aliquot from every donor. Of note for this clonotype: What this receptor recognizes is not known. This could be a read error, since a much larger clone is one nucleotide away.

Library preparation was by 5' RACE. Reads for this sample came from an Illumina HiSeq 2500. A second about 7 to 11 cycle PCR used a sample-barcoded 5' primer and a J-beta primer mix. A template-switch 5' adaptor carrying 12 random nucleotides introduced a unique molecular identifier onto each TCR beta cDNA molecule. At least 2.5 million CDR3-containing paired-end reads were obtained from each sample. First-strand cDNA was synthesized from all RNA with the Mint cDNA synthesis kit, primed by a TRBC-specific oligonucleotide. All cDNA was treated with uracil-DNA glycosylase and then went through a first 18-cycle PCR with the universal primers M1SS and BC2_uni_R. The authors processed their data as follows. For normalization, 1 million high-quality reads, each with a distinct molecular identifier, were randomly selected from each sample. Instead of being binned into consensus sequences, reads that shared molecular identifiers were thrown out. MiTCR, set to a Q25 quality threshold and the strictest error-elimination algorithm, was used for CDR3 identification, clonotype clustering and error correction. Lower-bound total TCR beta diversity was estimated with a nonparametric unseen species model using Euler transformation. TCRdb ran its own pipeline on the public reads, namely fastp trimming at Q25 and MiXCR clone calling, and kept in-frame beta chains. Rows with one shared CDR3 protein collapse into an entry with the most common genes and DNA. The V and J calls, along with clone size, are taken from TCRdb and not from the paper's own processing. The sample profile shows about 1.7 million distinct CDR3 sequences; 25% to 30% of them were found once. The ten most abundant clones make up over 7% of the sample.

The sequencing input was blood. The source is a woman aged 25 to 45 in good health.

The nucleotides read TGCAGTGCTAACCCTAGAGGGAACTATAGCTACACCTTC. This encodes CSANPRGNYSYTF. The V and J genes are TRBV20-1 and TRBJ1-2; there is no confident call for the D gene. CDR1 and CDR2 were assigned from the germline V gene (reference sequence) as DFQATT and SNEGSKA. The CDR3 starts with the cysteine, ends with the phenylalanine, and has 13 residues. Of all the DNA, just the CDR3 is kept, 39 bases in frame from base 1.